This entry describes one T cell receptor beta chain. The sample comes from a study of control samples from healthy donors and cancer patients. Germline V gene data show CDR1 as KGHSH and CDR2 as LQKENI. The CDR3 extends over 17 amino acids. The trim removed 0 bases at V and 0 bases at J, leaving 4 bases unmatched. TCRdb's table, derived via immunoSEQ multiplex PCR, lists solely in-frame clones and lacks some. This sample has around 100,000 clones, with around 88% found just once. This receptor was obtained from a man aged 25-40 years in good health. The chain joins TRBV18 to TRBJ2-2; 7 bases fit TRBD2. Sequencing was carried out using blood. The CDR3 spells CASSPPASGANTGELFF. For the CDR3, the DNA is TGTGCCAGCTCACCACCCGCTAGCGGCGCGAACACCGGGGAGCTGTTTTTT.